One and the same sample provided the 12 T cell receptor beta chains below, sequenced in a study of blood T cell repertoires in COVID-19. Profiled with immunoSEQ multiplex PCR; TCRdb holds only in-frame clones, not every one. The repertoire holds about 73,000 clones, with nearly 90% as singletons. Sequenced sample: peripheral blood. The receptors were gathered from a man aged 80 or over with acute or convalescent COVID-19.

V gene TRBV12-5 combines with J gene TRBJ2-7; D may be TRBD1 (6 bases). The germline CDR1 and CDR2 sequences are LGHNT and FRNRAP. V was shortened by 1 base and J by 3 bases, with 7 bases between the two germline ends. The CDR3 extends over 13 amino acids. CDR3 nucleotide sequence: TGTGCTAGTGGTTTGGGACAGGACTACGAGCAGTACTTC. Translating gives CASGLGQDYEQYF.

This chain links TRBV6-2 or TRBV6-3 with TRBJ2-3, with 8 bases matching TRBD2. Germline CDR1 reads MNHEY; CDR2 reads SVGEGT. Trimming at V came to 2 bases and at J to 3 bases, leaving 19 bases not matched to a gene. The CDR3 runs to 20 residues. This CDR3 reads CASSYPIVGTTAGATDTQYF. In DNA, the CDR3 is TGTGCCAGCAGTTACCCCATTGTAGGTACGACAGCGGGAGCAACAGATACGCAGTATTTT.

The genes are TRBV19 and TRBJ2-7, with D possibly matching TRBD2 (5 bases). The germline CDR1 and CDR2 sequences are LNHDA and SQIVND (reference sequence). The V end lost 3 bases, the J end lost 6 bases, and 15 bases lay between the germline ends. The CDR3 sequence is 14 residues long. CDR3 amino acids: CASSISRSRGEQYF. CDR3 sequence (DNA): TGTGCCAGTAGTATTTCCCGCTCCCGGGGCGAGCAGTACTTC.

The V gene is TRBV2, the J gene TRBJ2-1, with D tentatively TRBD1 (7 bases). The CDR3 sequence is 16 residues long. CDR1 SNHLY and CDR2 FYNNEI come from the germline V gene. Trimming took 7 bases from V and 0 from J, leaving 16 bases between them. Here the CDR3 reads CASITQGGVSYNEQFF. The DNA of the CDR3 is TGTGCCAGCATCACTCAGGGGGGAGTCTCCTACAATGAGCAGTTCTTC.

This clone was detected once. The chain has TRBV6-1 and TRBJ1-1, with a possible D match to TRBD1 (6 bases). V shed 4 bases and J shed 4 bases, with 25 bases lying between them. CDR3 length equals 18 residues. Per the germline V gene, CDR1 is MNHNS and CDR2 is SASEGT. CDR3 loop: CASSGALGQGGLGTEAFF. For the CDR3, the DNA is TGTGCCAGCAGTGGAGCCCTAGGGCAAGGGGGTCTTGGCACTGAAGCTTTCTTT.

The gene calls are TRBV6-6 and TRBJ1-1; D unclear. V lost 4 bases, J lost 0 bases, and 9 bases lay in between. The CDR3 is 14 amino acids. Germline CDR1 reads MNHNY; CDR2 reads SVGAGI (reference sequence). CDR3 amino acids: CASSLEGMNTEAFF. CDR3 coding DNA: TGTGCCAGCAGTTTGGAGGGTATGAACACTGAAGCTTTCTTT.

The chain recombines TRBV2 with TRBJ2-1, with 9 bases that match TRBD2. V gave up 2 bases and J gave up 4 bases; unmatched junction bases: 9. The CDR3 consists of 17 residues. CDR1 is SNHLY and CDR2 is FYNNEI in the germline V gene. CDR3: CASSESYGLARYNEQFF. The CDR3, as DNA: TGTGCCAGCAGTGAAAGTTACGGACTAGCGAGGTACAATGAGCAGTTCTTC.

The chain has TRBV27 and TRBJ1-1; no clear D gene. In germline, CDR1 is MNHEY, CDR2 SMNVEV (reference sequence). V shed 4 bases and J shed 1 base, with 13 bases lying between them. The CDR3 is 15 residues long. This chain's CDR3 is CASSSQSSPNTEAFF. CDR3 in DNA: TGTGCCAGCAGTTCACAATCCTCCCCGAACACTGAAGCTTTCTTT.

The gene calls are TRBV2 and TRBJ1-5; weak D call: TRBD1 (5 bases). CDR1 is SNHLY and CDR2 is FYNNEI in the germline V gene. The CDR3 runs to 14 residues. With 5 bases removed from V and 0 bases from J, the gap between germline ends came to 8 bases. The CDR3 sequence is CASSRTYSNQPQHF. The CDR3 nucleotides read TGTGCCAGCAGTCGGACATATAGCAATCAGCCCCAGCATTTT.

This clone was detected once. The V call is TRBV5-4, the J call TRBJ2-3, with TRBD1 matching over 9 bases. After removal of 4 bases from V and 4 bases from J, the junction contained 7 bases not matched to a gene. Germline loops: CDR1 SGHNT, CDR2 YYREEE (reference sequence). The CDR3 contains 15 residues. CDR3 loop: CASSDRDREADTQYF. The CDR3 bases are TGTGCCAGCAGCGACCGGGACAGGGAGGCAGATACGCAGTATTTT.

The gene calls are TRBV7-2 and TRBJ2-2, with D unclear. Germline lookup yields CDR1 SGHTA and CDR2 FQGNSA. The CDR3 is 16 residues long. Trimming stripped 1 base from V and 7 bases from J, with 16 bases between. Written as DNA, the CDR3 is TGTGCCAGCAGCTTAGAGGTTGAGTGGAGAGGCGGGGAGCTGTTTTTT. It specifies CASSLEVEWRGGELFF.

V is TRBV10-3 and J is TRBJ2-3; 10 bases map to TRBD1. The germline CDR1 and CDR2 sequences are ENHRY and SYGVKD. J gave up 4 bases and V 6 bases, and 1 base lay outside the gene matches. This CDR3 contains 13 residues. CDR3 amino acids: CAISGQGADTQYF. As DNA, the CDR3 is TGTGCCATCAGCGGACAGGGGGCAGATACGCAGTATTTT.